This TCR beta chain came from a study of cytomegalovirus exposure and HLA in healthy donors. For the study at large: Among some 400 genotyped donors, around 80% fell in the Caucasian-associated ancestry cluster.

The study, taken as a whole, reports: Later analysis suggested links between common viral pathogens and several top significant clusters. No immune exposure information besides CMV serostatus was available.

A multiplex PCR was run with 60 Vbeta primers and 13 Jbeta primers. Sequenced by immunoSEQ multiplex PCR; TCRdb stores in-frame clones only, minus some. The sample records roughly 80,000 clones, 62% being singletons. To note about this clone: The antigen remains undetermined.

What was sequenced was PBMCs. This TCR derives from a male donor in good health and CMV-seropositive.

The CDR3 is CASSLVVGGANVLTF. The CDR3 DNA reads as TGTGCCAGCAGCTTAGTTGTTGGCGGGGCCAACGTCCTGACTTTC. The chain employs TRBV11-1 and TRBJ2-6; D is undetermined. Germline V lookup: CDR1 SGHAT, CDR2 FQDESV (reference sequence). The CDR3 runs to 15 residues. The germline V and J ends were trimmed by 1 base and 4 bases, with 8 bases remaining between them.